The source of this T cell receptor (beta chain) is a study of shared clonotypes between healthy human individuals. The material for each subset, its genomic DNA, was split evenly across several immunoSEQ plates. In the source study's methods: Because ImmunoSEQ provided only junction sequences with no quality scores, the filtering differed. Repertoires were generated with immunoSEQ multiplex PCR, while TCRdb's copy carries only in-frame clones and drops some. The V and J calls and the clone size are those of that table, but D and trimming were determined from the DNA. Among roughly 1 million clones listed, about four fifths were seen once. V was shortened by 1 base and J by 0 bases, with 14 bases between the two germline ends. The CDR3 runs 17 residues. Germline values: CDR1 SGHRS, CDR2 YFSETQ.

The TCR originated in a man younger than 35 in good health. Some clones in this sample may be carry-over from other donors' samples. The J gene is TRBJ1-3, the V gene TRBV5-1; D gene uncertain. Sequencing used memory CD4+ T cells from PBMCs. Subset noted: CD45RA-negative fraction. CDR3 nucleotide sequence: TGCGCCAGCAGCTTGTATAACAGTCCCGACTCTGGAAACACCATATATTTT. Protein product: CASSLYNSPDSGNTIYF.